This is a list of T cell receptor beta chains from one sample in a study of blood T cell repertoires in COVID-19. Only in-frame clones appear in the TCRdb table, and some are missing; sequencing was by immunoSEQ multiplex PCR. The sample includes 100,000 to 150,000 clones, about 85% seen only once; the top ten take under 8%. The specimen was peripheral blood. These receptors originate from an elderly man with active or convalescent COVID-19. The CDR3 runs from the conserved cysteine through the conserved F or W. A D gene is named only where the DNA matches it firmly. Size values are once, few and many counts, or a class for expanded clones, and some rows have none.

J gene,V gene,clone size,D gene,CDR3 protein,CDR3 DNA
TRBJ2-7,TRBV3-1/TRBV3-2,NA,NA,CASSHGTGKEYEQYF,TGTGCCAGCAGCCATGGGACTGGAAAGGAGTACGAGCAGTACTTC
TRBJ2-3,TRBV5-1,NA,NA,CASSPRVATDTQYF,TGCGCCAGCAGCCCTCGGGTCGCCACAGATACGCAGTATTTT
TRBJ1-1,TRBV27,few,TRBD1,CASSLYAPRDSGVNTEAFF,TGTGCCAGCAGTTTATATGCCCCCCGGGACAGTGGTGTTAACACTGAAGCTTTCTTT
TRBJ1-4,TRBV7-9,NA,NA,CASSLDSYNEKLFF,TGTGCCAGCAGCTTGGACAGCTACAATGAAAAACTGTTTTTT
TRBJ2-7,TRBV6-2/TRBV6-3,once,TRBD1,CASSRTGGFYEQYF,TGTGCCAGCAGTCGGACAGGGGGCTTCTACGAGCAGTACTTC
TRBJ2-1,TRBV14,NA,TRBD1,CASSQHTGDGNYNEQFF,TGTGCCAGCAGCCAACACACAGGGGATGGGAACTACAATGAGCAGTTCTTC
TRBJ2-3,TRBV7-3,few,TRBD2,CASSLRGRGTDTQYF,TGTGCCAGCAGCTTACGGGGGAGGGGCACAGATACGCAGTATTTT
TRBJ2-2,TRBV3-1/TRBV3-2,NA,TRBD1,CASSQENRFGTANTGELFF,TGTGCCAGCAGCCAAGAAAATAGGTTCGGGACAGCGAACACCGGGGAGCTGTTTTTT
TRBJ1-1,TRBV2,NA,TRBD1,CASSESFSPGQGWVDPEAFF,TGTGCCAGCAGTGAATCTTTCTCGCCAGGACAGGGGTGGGTAGACCCTGAAGCTTTCTTT
TRBJ2-7,TRBV7-2,NA,TRBD2,CASSSGLAGGGSYEQYF,TGTGCCAGCAGCTCGGGACTAGCGGGAGGAGGGTCCTACGAGCAGTACTTC